These T cell receptor beta chains were read from a single sample in a study of cytomegalovirus exposure and HLA in healthy donors. The protocol was immunoSEQ multiplex PCR, while the TCRdb copy is restricted to in-frame clones and leaves out a portion. The sample records about 170,000 clones, roughly 89% being singletons. Sequencing input: PBMCs. The source is a woman aged 18-35 years in good health and CMV-seropositive. Each CDR3 is given without its conserved first and last residue. Each record gives: J gene, V gene, clone size, CDR3 protein. For some rows the clone size is stated as once, few or many, or as a class when expanded; others skip it.

j_gene: TRBJ2-1
v_gene: TRBV5-4
abundance: .
CDR3aa: ASSFDGLEKF

j_gene: TRBJ1-5
v_gene: TRBV6-6
abundance: .
CDR3aa: ASTHGQTITPQH

j_gene: TRBJ1-5
v_gene: TRBV27
abundance: .
CDR3aa: ASSLRPGVQPQH

j_gene: TRBJ1-1
v_gene: TRBV25-1
abundance: .
CDR3aa: ASSLVADTEAF

j_gene: TRBJ1-4
v_gene: TRBV6-5
abundance: .
CDR3aa: ASSKDRVGEKLF

j_gene: TRBJ2-7
v_gene: TRBV27
abundance: .
CDR3aa: ASSPGTRLYEQY

j_gene: TRBJ2-7
v_gene: TRBV7-9
abundance: .
CDR3aa: ASSRRDSVPYEQY

j_gene: TRBJ2-7
v_gene: TRBV28
abundance: .
CDR3aa: ASSLTPGNYEQY

j_gene: TRBJ2-2
v_gene: TRBV7-6
abundance: .
CDR3aa: ASSLVSLAGGPVSGELF

j_gene: TRBJ1-4
v_gene: TRBV6-6
abundance: .
CDR3aa: ASSFSGYNEKLF

j_gene: TRBJ2-7
v_gene: TRBV28
abundance: .
CDR3aa: ASRPYDRGSEQY

j_gene: TRBJ1-2
v_gene: TRBV19
abundance: .
CDR3aa: AITGTNYGYT

j_gene: TRBJ2-2
v_gene: TRBV5-1
abundance: .
CDR3aa: ASSVGTGELF

j_gene: TRBJ1-3
v_gene: TRBV30
abundance: .
CDR3aa: AWRAGRGNTIY

j_gene: TRBJ2-7
v_gene: TRBV6-5
abundance: .
CDR3aa: ASSSGLAGSSYEQY

j_gene: TRBJ2-7
v_gene: TRBV4-2
abundance: .
CDR3aa: ASSYGLAGGEEQY

j_gene: TRBJ1-4
v_gene: TRBV7-2
abundance: .
CDR3aa: ASSFRNEKLF

j_gene: TRBJ2-7
v_gene: TRBV18
abundance: .
CDR3aa: ASSPPQSSYEQY

j_gene: TRBJ2-1
v_gene: TRBV2
abundance: .
CDR3aa: ASSVGGRLYNEQF

j_gene: TRBJ2-1
v_gene: TRBV2
abundance: .
CDR3aa: ASSSSGQGDNEQF

j_gene: TRBJ2-2
v_gene: TRBV2
abundance: .
CDR3aa: ASRASGAVGTGELF

j_gene: TRBJ1-1
v_gene: TRBV6-5
abundance: .
CDR3aa: ASSVTGTAEAF

j_gene: TRBJ2-7
v_gene: TRBV29-1
abundance: medium-sized
CDR3aa: SVGLAGSSYEQY

j_gene: TRBJ2-1
v_gene: TRBV11-3
abundance: .
CDR3aa: ASSSPSDREQF

j_gene: TRBJ2-6
v_gene: TRBV6-6
abundance: .
CDR3aa: ASSYEGGGGANVLT

j_gene: TRBJ1-1
v_gene: TRBV5-1
abundance: .
CDR3aa: ASRQSNTEAF

j_gene: TRBJ2-7
v_gene: TRBV19
abundance: .
CDR3aa: ASTGGHGPYEQY

j_gene: TRBJ2-1
v_gene: TRBV28
abundance: .
CDR3aa: ASSPRLAGAYNEQF

j_gene: TRBJ2-1
v_gene: TRBV10-1
abundance: .
CDR3aa: ASSAGASNEQF

j_gene: TRBJ2-4
v_gene: TRBV9
abundance: once
CDR3aa: ASSVSGLAKNIQY

j_gene: TRBJ2-3
v_gene: TRBV4-1
abundance: .
CDR3aa: ASSQPGQGSTDTQY

j_gene: TRBJ2-5
v_gene: TRBV19
abundance: few
CDR3aa: ASSIAGGETQY

j_gene: TRBJ2-7
v_gene: TRBV18
abundance: .
CDR3aa: ASSAGENEQY

j_gene: TRBJ2-7
v_gene: TRBV6-5
abundance: .
CDR3aa: ASRHSGSYEQY

j_gene: TRBJ2-1
v_gene: TRBV27
abundance: .
CDR3aa: ATRQSSSYNEQF

j_gene: TRBJ1-1
v_gene: TRBV19
abundance: .
CDR3aa: ASSIFDTEAF

j_gene: TRBJ2-2
v_gene: TRBV7-2
abundance: .
CDR3aa: ASSFWGQKNTGELF

j_gene: TRBJ1-5
v_gene: TRBV2
abundance: .
CDR3aa: ASSEEGDQPQH

j_gene: TRBJ2-5
v_gene: TRBV19
abundance: .
CDR3aa: ASSTGLAGGETQY

j_gene: TRBJ2-1
v_gene: TRBV2
abundance: once
CDR3aa: AAQLGQSNSEQF

j_gene: TRBJ1-2
v_gene: TRBV5-6
abundance: .
CDR3aa: ASNEGGTSYGYT

j_gene: TRBJ2-2
v_gene: TRBV6-4
abundance: .
CDR3aa: ASSDRTSGLYPTGELF

j_gene: TRBJ2-7
v_gene: TRBV4-1
abundance: .
CDR3aa: ASSPLGLAPHEQY

j_gene: TRBJ1-2
v_gene: TRBV6-5
abundance: .
CDR3aa: ASSREDRVGYGYT

j_gene: TRBJ2-1
v_gene: TRBV2
abundance: .
CDR3aa: ASSELEAGLNNEQF